This TCR beta chain was observed in a study of shared clonotypes between healthy human individuals. Whole-study context: Ranging from 18 to 49 in age, donors were a couple of women and a few men.

This CDR3 region has 14 residues. After removal of 5 bases from V and 4 bases from J, the junction contained 8 bases not matched to a gene. Profiling relied on immunoSEQ multiplex PCR, and the TCRdb table lists in-frame clones only, not all of them. This sample carries about 1,500,000 clones, about 96% of them seen once, and the ten largest clones take approximately 1.2%. The chain has TRBV7-1 and TRBJ2-7; the match to TRBD2 covers 7 bases. TRBV7-1 is placed among ORFs of uncertain function. This TCR came from a man aged 30 to 45 in good health. What was sequenced was naive CD4+ T cells sorted from blood. Subset indicated: CD45RA+ positively selected. Here the CDR3 reads CASSPGTTNYEQYF. CDR3 in DNA: TGTGCCAGCAGCCCCGGGACTACGAATTACGAGCAGTACTTC.